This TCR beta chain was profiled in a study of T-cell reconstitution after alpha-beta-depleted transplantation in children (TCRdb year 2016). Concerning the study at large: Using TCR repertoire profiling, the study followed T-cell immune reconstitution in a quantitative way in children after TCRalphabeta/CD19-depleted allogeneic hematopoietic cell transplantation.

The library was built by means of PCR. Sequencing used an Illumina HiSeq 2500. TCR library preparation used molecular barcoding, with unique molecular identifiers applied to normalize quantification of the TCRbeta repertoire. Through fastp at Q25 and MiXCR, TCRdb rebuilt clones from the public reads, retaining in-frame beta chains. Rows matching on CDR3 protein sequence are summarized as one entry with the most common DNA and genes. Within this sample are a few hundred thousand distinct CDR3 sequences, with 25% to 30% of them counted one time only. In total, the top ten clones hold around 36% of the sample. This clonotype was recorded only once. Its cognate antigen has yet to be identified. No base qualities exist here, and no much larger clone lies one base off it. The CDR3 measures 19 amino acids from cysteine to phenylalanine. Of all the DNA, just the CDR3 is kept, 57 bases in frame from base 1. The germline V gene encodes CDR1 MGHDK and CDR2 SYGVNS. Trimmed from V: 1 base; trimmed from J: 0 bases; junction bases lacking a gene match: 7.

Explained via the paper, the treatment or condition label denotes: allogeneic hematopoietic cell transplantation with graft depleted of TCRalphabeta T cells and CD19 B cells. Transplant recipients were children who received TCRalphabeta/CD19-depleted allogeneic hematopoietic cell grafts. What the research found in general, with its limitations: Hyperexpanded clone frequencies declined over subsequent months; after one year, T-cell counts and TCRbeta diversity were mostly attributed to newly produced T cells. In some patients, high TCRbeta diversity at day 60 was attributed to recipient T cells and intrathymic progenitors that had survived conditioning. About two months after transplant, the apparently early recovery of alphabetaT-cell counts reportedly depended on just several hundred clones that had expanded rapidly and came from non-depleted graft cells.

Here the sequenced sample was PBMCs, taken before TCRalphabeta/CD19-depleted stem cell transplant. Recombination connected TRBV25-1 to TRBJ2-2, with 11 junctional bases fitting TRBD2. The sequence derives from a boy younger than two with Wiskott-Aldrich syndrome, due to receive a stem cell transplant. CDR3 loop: CASSEWRIAGGSNTGELFF. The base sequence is TGTGCCAGCAGTGAATGGAGAATAGCGGGAGGGTCGAACACCGGGGAGCTGTTTTTT.